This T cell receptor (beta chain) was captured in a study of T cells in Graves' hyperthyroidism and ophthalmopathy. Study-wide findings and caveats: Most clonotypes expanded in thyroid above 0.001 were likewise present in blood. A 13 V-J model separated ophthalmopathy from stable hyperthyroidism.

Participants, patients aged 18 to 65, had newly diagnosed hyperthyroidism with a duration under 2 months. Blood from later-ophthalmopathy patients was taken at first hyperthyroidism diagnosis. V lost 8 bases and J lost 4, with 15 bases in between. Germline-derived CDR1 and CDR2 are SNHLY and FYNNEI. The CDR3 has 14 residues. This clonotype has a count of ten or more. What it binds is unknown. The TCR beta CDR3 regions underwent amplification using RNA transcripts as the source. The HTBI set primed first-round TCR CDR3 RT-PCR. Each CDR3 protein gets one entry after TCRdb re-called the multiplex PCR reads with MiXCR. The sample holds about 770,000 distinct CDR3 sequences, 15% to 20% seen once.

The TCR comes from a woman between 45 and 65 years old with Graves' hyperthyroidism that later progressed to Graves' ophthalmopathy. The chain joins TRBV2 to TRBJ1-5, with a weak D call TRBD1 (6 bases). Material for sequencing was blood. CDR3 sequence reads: CASQGHRGNQPQHF. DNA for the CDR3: TGTGCCAGCCAGGGACATCGGGGGAATCAGCCCCAGCATTTT.